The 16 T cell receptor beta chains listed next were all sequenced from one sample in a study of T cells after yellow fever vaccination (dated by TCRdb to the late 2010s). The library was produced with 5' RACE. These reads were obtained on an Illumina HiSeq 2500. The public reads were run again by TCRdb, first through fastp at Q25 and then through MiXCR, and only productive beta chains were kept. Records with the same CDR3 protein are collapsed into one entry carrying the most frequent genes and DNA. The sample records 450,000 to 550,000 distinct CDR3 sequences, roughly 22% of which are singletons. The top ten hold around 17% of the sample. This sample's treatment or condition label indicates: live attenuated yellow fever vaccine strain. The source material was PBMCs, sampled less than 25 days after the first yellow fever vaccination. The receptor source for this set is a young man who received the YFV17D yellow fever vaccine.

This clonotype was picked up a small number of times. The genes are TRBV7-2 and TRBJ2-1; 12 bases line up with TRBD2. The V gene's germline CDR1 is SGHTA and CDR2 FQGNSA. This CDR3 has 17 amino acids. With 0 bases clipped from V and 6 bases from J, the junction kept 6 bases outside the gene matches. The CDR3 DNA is TGTGCCAGCAGCTTAGCGGGTTGGACTAGCGGGATCAATGAGCAGTTCTTC. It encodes CASSLAGWTSGINEQFF.

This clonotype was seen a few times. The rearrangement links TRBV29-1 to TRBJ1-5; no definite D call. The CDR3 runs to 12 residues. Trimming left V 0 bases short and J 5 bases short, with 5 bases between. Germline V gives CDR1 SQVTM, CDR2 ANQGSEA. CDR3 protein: CSVEDQDQPQHF. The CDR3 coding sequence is TGCAGCGTTGAAGATCAGGATCAGCCCCAGCATTTT.

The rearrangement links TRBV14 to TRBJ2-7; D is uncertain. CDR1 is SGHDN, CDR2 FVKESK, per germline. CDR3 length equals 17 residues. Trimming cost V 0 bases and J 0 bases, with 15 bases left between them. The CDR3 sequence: CASSQDPLRRDSYEQYF. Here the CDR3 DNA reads TGTGCCAGCAGCCAAGACCCTTTAAGAAGGGACTCCTACGAGCAGTACTTC.

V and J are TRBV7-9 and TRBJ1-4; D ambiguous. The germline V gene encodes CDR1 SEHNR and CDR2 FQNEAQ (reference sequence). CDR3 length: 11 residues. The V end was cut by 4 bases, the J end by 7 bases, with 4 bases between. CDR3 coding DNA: TGTGCCAGCAGCTACAGTGAAAAACTGTTTTTT. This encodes CASSYSEKLFF.

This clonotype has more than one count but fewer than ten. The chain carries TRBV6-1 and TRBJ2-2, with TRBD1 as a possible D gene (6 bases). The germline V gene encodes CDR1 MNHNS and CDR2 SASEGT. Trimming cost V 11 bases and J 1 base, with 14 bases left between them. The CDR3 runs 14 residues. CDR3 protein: CAGPGTLNTGELFF. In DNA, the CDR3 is TGTGCCGGACCCGGGACACTGAACACCGGGGAGCTGTTTTTT.

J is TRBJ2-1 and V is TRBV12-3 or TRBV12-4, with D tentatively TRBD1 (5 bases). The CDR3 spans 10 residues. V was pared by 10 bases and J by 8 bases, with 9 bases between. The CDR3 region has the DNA TGTGCCACAGACAGTTATGAGCAGTTCTTC. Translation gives CATDSYEQFF.

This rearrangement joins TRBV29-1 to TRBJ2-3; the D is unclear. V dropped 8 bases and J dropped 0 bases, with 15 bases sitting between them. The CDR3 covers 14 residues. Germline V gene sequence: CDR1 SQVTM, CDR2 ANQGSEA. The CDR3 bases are TGCAGCACCCGAGACCCGTTTAGCACAGATACGCAGTATTTT. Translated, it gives CSTRDPFSTDTQYF.

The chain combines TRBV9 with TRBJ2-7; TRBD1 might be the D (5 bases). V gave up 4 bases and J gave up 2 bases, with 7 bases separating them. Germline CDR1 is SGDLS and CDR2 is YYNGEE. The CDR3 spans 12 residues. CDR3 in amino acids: CASSRRAYEQYV. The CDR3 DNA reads TGTGCCAGCAGCCGCAGGGCCTACGAGCAGTACGTC.

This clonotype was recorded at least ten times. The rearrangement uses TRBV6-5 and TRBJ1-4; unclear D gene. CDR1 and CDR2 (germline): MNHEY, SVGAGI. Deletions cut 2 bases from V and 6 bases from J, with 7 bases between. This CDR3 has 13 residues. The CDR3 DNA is TGTGCCAGCAGTTACGGGCTCCATGAAAAACTGTTTTTT. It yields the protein CASSYGLHEKLFF.

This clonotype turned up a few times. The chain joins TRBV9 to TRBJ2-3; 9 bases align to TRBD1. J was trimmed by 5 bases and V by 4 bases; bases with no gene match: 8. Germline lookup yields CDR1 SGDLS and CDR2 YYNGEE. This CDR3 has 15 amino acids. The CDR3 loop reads CASSPGQGRVDTQYF. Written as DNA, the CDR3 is TGTGCCAGCAGCCCCGGACAGGGGAGGGTAGATACGCAGTATTTT.

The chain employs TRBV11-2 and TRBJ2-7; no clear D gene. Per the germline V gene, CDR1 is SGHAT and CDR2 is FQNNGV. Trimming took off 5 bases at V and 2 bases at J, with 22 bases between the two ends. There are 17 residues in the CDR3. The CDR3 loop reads CASSPPLVGPNPYEQYV. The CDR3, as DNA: TGTGCCAGCAGCCCACCTTTGGTAGGCCCGAACCCCTACGAGCAGTACGTC.

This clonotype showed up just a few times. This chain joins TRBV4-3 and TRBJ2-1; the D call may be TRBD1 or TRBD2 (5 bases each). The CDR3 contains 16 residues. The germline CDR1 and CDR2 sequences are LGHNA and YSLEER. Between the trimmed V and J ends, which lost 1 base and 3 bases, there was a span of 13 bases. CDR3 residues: CASSQAGTDFYNEQFF. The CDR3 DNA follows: TGCGCCAGCAGCCAAGCAGGGACCGACTTCTACAATGAGCAGTTCTTC.

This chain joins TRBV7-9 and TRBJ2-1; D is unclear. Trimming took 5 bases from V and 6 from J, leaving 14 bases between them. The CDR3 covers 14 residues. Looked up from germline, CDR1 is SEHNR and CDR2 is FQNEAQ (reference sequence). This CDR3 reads CASSPLNLPNEQFF. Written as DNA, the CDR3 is TGTGCCAGCAGCCCTCTAAACCTCCCCAATGAGCAGTTCTTC. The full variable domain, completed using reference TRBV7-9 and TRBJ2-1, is DTGVSQNPRHKITKRGQNVTFRCDPISEHNRLYWYRQTLGQGPEFLTYFQNEAQLEKSRLLSDRFSAERPKGSFSTLEIQRTEQGDSAMYLCASSPLNLPNEQFFGPGTRLTVL.

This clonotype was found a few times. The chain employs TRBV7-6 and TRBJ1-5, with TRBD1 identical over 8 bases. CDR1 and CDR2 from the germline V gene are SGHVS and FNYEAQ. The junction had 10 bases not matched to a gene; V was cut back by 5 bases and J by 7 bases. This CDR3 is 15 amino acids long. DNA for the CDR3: TGTGCCAGCAGCCTTTATCAGGGGGCGCGGCAGCCCCAGCATTTT. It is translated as CASSLYQGARQPQHF.

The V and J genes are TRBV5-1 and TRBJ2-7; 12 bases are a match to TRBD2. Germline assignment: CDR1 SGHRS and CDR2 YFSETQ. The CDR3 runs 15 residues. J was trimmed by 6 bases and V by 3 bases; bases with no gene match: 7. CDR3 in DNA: TGCGCCAGCAGCTCTAGCGGGGGGGCCTTTGCCGAGCAGTACTTC. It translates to CASSSSGGAFAEQYF.

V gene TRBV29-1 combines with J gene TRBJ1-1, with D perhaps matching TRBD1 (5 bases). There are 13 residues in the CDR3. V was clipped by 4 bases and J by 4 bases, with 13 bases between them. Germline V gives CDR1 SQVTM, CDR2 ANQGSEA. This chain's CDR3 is CSVVWGVGTEAFF. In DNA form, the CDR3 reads TGCAGCGTTGTTTGGGGGGTCGGCACTGAAGCTTTCTTT.